The 8 T cell receptor beta chains below were found in one sample sequenced in a study of graft-versus-host responses after intestinal transplantation. Antigens of these TCRs are unknown. The data were produced by immunoSEQ multiplex PCR, yet TCRdb's version contains in-frame clones alone and is incomplete. The repertoire holds about 61,000 clones, approximately 94% seen once, with roughly 0.4% in the top ten. The sequences come from unstimulated CD4+ T cells sorted from spleen or lymph node cells, collected before transplant. Receptors were obtained from a human donor who was the organ donor for an intestinal transplant.

The chain carries TRBV11-2 and TRBJ2-1, with D perhaps TRBD1 (6 bases). CDR1 SGHAT and CDR2 FQNNGV come from the germline V gene. This CDR3 region has 15 residues. Deletions cut 3 bases from V and 0 bases from J, with 9 bases between. CDR3 bases: TGTGCCAGCAGCTTTCAGGGGAGCTCCTACAATGAGCAGTTCTTC. This encodes CASSFQGSSYNEQFF. Filled out from reference TRBV11-2 and TRBJ2-1, the complete variable domain reads EAGVAQSPRYKIIEKRQSVAFWCNPISGHATLYWYQQILGQGPKLLIQFQNNGVVDDSQLPKDRFSAERLKGVDSTLKIQPAKLEDSAVYLCASSFQGSSYNEQFFGPGTRLTVL.

The chain uses TRBV7-2 and TRBJ2-1; D gene ambiguous. Trimming cost V 3 bases and J 8 bases, with 8 bases left between them. The CDR3 has 12 residues. CDR1 is SGHTA, CDR2 FQGNSA, per germline. CDR3 coding DNA: TGTGCCAGCAGCTTCGTGGGTTATGAGCAGTTCTTC. It translates to CASSFVGYEQFF.

This sequence joins TRBV30 and TRBJ2-2; D uncertain. Germline V lookup: CDR1 GTSNPN, CDR2 SVGIG (reference sequence). Trimming left V 0 bases short and J 4 bases short, with 9 bases between. There are 14 residues in the CDR3. The CDR3 sequence: CAWSVGRSTGELFF. For the CDR3, the DNA is TGTGCCTGGAGTGTAGGAAGGAGCACCGGGGAGCTGTTTTTT.

Concerning this clone itself: The junction departs from the called germline gene at one end, perhaps through a read error. This rearrangement joins TRBV7-7 to TRBJ2-1; TRBD1 matches 7 bases. From germline, CDR1 is SSHAT and CDR2 FNYEAQ (reference sequence). The CDR3 totals 14 residues. CDR3 sequence reads: CASSSTGQSNEQFF. The DNA for the CDR3 is TGTGCTAGCAGCTCTACGGGACAGAGCAATGAGCAGTTCTTC. Full variable domain (remainder filled in from reference TRBV7-7 and TRBJ2-1): GAGVSQSPRYKVTKRGQDVTLRCDPISSHATLYWYQQALGQGPEFLTYFNYEAQPDKSGLPSDRFSAERPEGSISTLTIQRTEQRDSAMYRCASSSTGQSNEQFFGPGTRLTVL.

V is TRBV29-1 and J is TRBJ2-3; D possibly corresponds to TRBD2 (5 bases). CDR3 length: 16 amino acids. Germline CDR1 and CDR2: SQVTM and ANQGSEA. V lost 5 bases and J lost 1, with 19 bases in between. CDR3 bases: TGCAGCGTTCAGTGGCGGGTAAGGCCTGGCACAGATACGCAGTATTTT. Protein product: CSVQWRVRPGTDTQYF.

This clone was picked up one time. One junction end disagrees with the germline gene, perhaps due to a read error. The chain combines TRBV5-6 with TRBJ1-5; 7 bases match TRBD1. Germline values: CDR1 SGHDT, CDR2 YYEEEE. CDR3 length equals 14 residues. The CDR3 bases are TGTGCCAGCAGCTTGTTTCAGGGGGATCATCCCCAGCATTTT. As protein: CASSLFQGDHPQHF.

V gene TRBV5-4 combines with J gene TRBJ1-6, with D unclear. Germline lookup yields CDR1 SGHNT and CDR2 YYREEE (reference sequence). V dropped 2 bases and J dropped 5 bases, with 8 bases sitting between them. The CDR3 runs 14 residues. The CDR3 sequence: CASSFKGNNSPLHF. For the CDR3, the DNA is TGTGCCAGCAGCTTCAAGGGAAATAATTCACCCCTCCACTTT. Together with reference TRBV5-4 and TRBJ1-6, the CDR3 gives the full variable domain: ETGVTQSPTHLIKTRGQQVTLRCSSQSGHNTVSWYQQALGQGPQFIFQYYREEENGRGNFPPRFSGLQFPNYSSELNVNALELDDSALYLCASSFKGNNSPLHFGNGTRLTVT.

The chain carries TRBV5-1 and TRBJ1-5; D perhaps matches TRBD1 (5 bases). The germline V gene has CDR1 SGHRS and CDR2 YFSETQ. This CDR3 spans 13 amino acids. V lost 0 bases and J 6 bases, leaving 7 bases between the germline ends. The CDR3 DNA reads TGCGCCAGCAGCTTGGAGGGGCGTCAGCCCCAGCATTTT. This codes for CASSLEGRQPQHF.